Each of the 18 T cell receptor beta chains below was sequenced from the same sample in a study of blood T cell repertoires in COVID-19. The table came from immunoSEQ multiplex PCR; TCRdb's copy has only in-frame clones and leaves some out. Found here are roughly 140,000 clones, roughly nine tenths of them singletons; the top ten hold roughly 3%. Sequencing was performed on peripheral blood. These receptors originate from a woman in her sixties or seventies with active COVID-19.

The chain links TRBV27 to TRBJ2-7; maybe TRBD2 (7 bases). The length of the CDR3 is 13 residues. CDR1 is MNHEY and CDR2 is SMNVEV in the germline V gene (reference sequence). V lost 6 bases to trimming and J lost 7 bases, with 16 bases between them. In DNA, the CDR3 is TGTGCCAGCAGGAAGGGGGGGGTCTGGGAGCAGTACTTC. It codes for CASRKGGVWEQYF.

The genes are TRBV3-1 (or the pseudogene TRBV3-2) and TRBJ1-1; 8 bases line up with TRBD1. V lost 3 bases and J lost 2; bases outside the gene matches: 2. The CDR3 has 14 residues. Germline values: CDR1 LGHDT, CDR2 YNNKEL (reference sequence). For the CDR3, the DNA is TGTGCCAGCAGCCAGGGACAGGACAACACTGAAGCTTTCTTT. As protein: CASSQGQDNTEAFF.

V and J are TRBV6-2 or TRBV6-3 and TRBJ2-1; TRBD2 matches 12 bases. The V segment lost 5 bases and the J segment 9 bases; nucleotides outside the gene matches: 5. The CDR3 totals 14 residues. Germline V gene data show CDR1 as MNHEY and CDR2 as SVGEGT. In DNA form, the CDR3 reads TGTGCCAGCAGTACTAGCGGGAGGATTGTTGAGCAGTTCTTC. Protein sequence: CASSTSGRIVEQFF.

The chain joins TRBV6-6 to TRBJ1-1; 9 nucleotides align to TRBD1. The CDR3 spans 13 residues. Germline CDR1 and CDR2: MNHNY and SVGAGI (reference sequence). V was clipped by 7 bases and J by 5 bases; unmatched bases: 5. CDR3 sequence reads: CASIDRGRTEAFF. In DNA form, the CDR3 reads TGTGCCAGCATCGACAGGGGGAGGACTGAAGCTTTCTTT.

This clone was picked up one time. The gene calls are TRBV7-8 and TRBJ2-1, with 9 bases matching TRBD1. The CDR3 length is 16 residues. J gave up 9 bases and V 5 bases, and 14 bases lay outside the gene matches. CDR1 and CDR2 from the germline V gene are SGHVS and FQNEAQ. The CDR3 region has the DNA TGTGCCAGCAGCCTACGGGGGACAGGGACCGGCTCTGAGCAGTTCTTC. It specifies CASSLRGTGTGSEQFF.

This chain uses TRBV19 with TRBJ1-2; the D is unclear. The CDR3 contains 15 residues. Germline V lookup: CDR1 LNHDA, CDR2 SQIVND (reference sequence). V lost 1 base and J 5 bases, leaving 14 bases between the germline ends. CDR3 residues: CASSIGRPSGYGYTF. The CDR3 bases are TGTGCCAGTAGTATAGGGCGGCCCTCTGGATATGGCTACACCTTC. The variable domain in full, with the rest retrieved from reference TRBV19 and TRBJ1-2, is DGGITQSPKYLFRKEGQNVTLSCEQNLNHDAMYWYRQDPGQGLRLIYYSQIVNDFQKGDIAEGYSVSREKKESFPLTVTSAQKNPTAFYLCASSIGRPSGYGYTFGSGTRLTVV.

CDR3 DNA: TGTGCCAGCAGCTTAGGAACAGGGTTTGAAGCTTTCTTT. This sequence encodes CASSLGTGFEAFF. The chain joins TRBV7-8 to TRBJ1-1; the D gene is possibly TRBD1 (6 bases). Trimming removed 1 base at V and 7 bases at J, with 10 bases between. CDR1 and CDR2 from the germline V gene are SGHVS and FQNEAQ. The CDR3 consists of 13 residues.

The rearrangement joins TRBV30 to TRBJ1-5; D remains ambiguous. This CDR3 is 13 amino acids long. V dropped 0 bases and J dropped 4 bases, with 7 bases sitting between them. Germline V CDR1 and CDR2: GTSNPN, SVGIG (reference sequence). The CDR3 DNA follows: TGTGCCTGGAGTGTTTCCGCGAATCAGCCCCAGCATTTT. Its protein is CAWSVSANQPQHF.

This chain uses TRBV5-1 with TRBJ2-3; 10 bases agree with TRBD2. J was trimmed by 2 bases and V by 3 bases; bases with no gene match: 9. The CDR3 consists of 17 residues. Germline-derived CDR1 and CDR2 are SGHRS and YFSETQ. This CDR3 is CASSSRPLAGITDTQYF. The CDR3 coding sequence is TGCGCCAGCAGCTCCCGCCCACTAGCGGGAATCACAGATACGCAGTATTTT.

The chain links TRBV7-8 to TRBJ2-1; D call uncertain. V lost 5 bases and J lost 10, with 15 bases in between. The CDR3 covers 13 residues. CDR1 is SGHVS, CDR2 FQNEAQ, per germline. The CDR3 here is CASSPNTPPEQFF. The CDR3 region has the DNA TGTGCCAGCAGCCCCAACACCCCGCCCGAGCAGTTCTTC.

The rearrangement uses TRBV15 and TRBJ2-7; D gene ambiguous. The length of the CDR3 is 14 residues. Germline loops: CDR1 LNHNV, CDR2 YYDKDF (reference sequence). Trimming pared 0 bases from V and 7 bases from J, leaving 13 bases between. CDR3 residues: CATSRDKPAWEQYF. CDR3 sequence (DNA): TGTGCCACCAGCAGAGATAAGCCAGCGTGGGAGCAGTACTTC.

The gene calls are TRBV24-1 and TRBJ2-1; 16 nucleotides agree with TRBD2. Germline lookup yields CDR1 KGHDR and CDR2 SFDVKD. CDR3 size: 17 residues. Germline trimming cut 4 bases from V and 10 bases from J; bases unmatched to any gene: 9. In DNA, the CDR3 is TGTGCCACCAGTGACTTAGGGACTAGCGGGAGGGCCAGAGAGCAGTTCTTC. This encodes CATSDLGTSGRAREQFF.

V usage is TRBV19 and J usage is TRBJ2-1, with D possibly TRBD1 on 6 matching bases. V was clipped by 1 base and J by 0 bases, with 7 bases between them. From germline, CDR1 is LNHDA and CDR2 SQIVND (reference sequence). The CDR3 is 15 residues long. DNA for the CDR3: TGTGCCAGTAGTATAGCGGACAGCTCCTACAATGAGCAGTTCTTC. Translation: CASSIADSSYNEQFF.

This rearrangement joins TRBV7-9 to TRBJ2-1; D not certain. Per the germline V gene, CDR1 is SEHNR and CDR2 is FQNEAQ (reference sequence). The CDR3 totals 17 residues. V was shortened by 5 bases and J by 4 bases, with 21 bases between the two germline ends. In nucleotides, the CDR3 is TGTGCCAGCAGCCCCCCCCGGCGGTTTTCCCCTTACAATGAGCAGTTCTTC. Residues: CASSPPRRFSPYNEQFF.

The chain is built from TRBV6-4 and TRBJ1-1, with 7 positions matching TRBD1. CDR1 and CDR2 (germline): MRHNA, SNTAGT. V trimming: 4 bases; J trimming: 7 bases; junction bases outside the gene matches: 6. The CDR3 is 13 amino acids. The CDR3 loop is CASSVGGFGEAFF. CDR3 nucleotide sequence: TGTGCCAGCAGTGTAGGGGGCTTCGGTGAAGCTTTCTTT.

The rearrangement links TRBV2 to TRBJ2-3; TRBD2 matches 12 bases. The CDR3 length is 17 residues. The V segment lost 3 bases and the J segment 2 bases; nucleotides outside the gene matches: 6. From germline, CDR1 is SNHLY and CDR2 FYNNEI. The CDR3: CASSDSGLAGFTDTQYF. The CDR3 coding sequence is TGTGCCAGCAGTGACTCGGGACTAGCGGGTTTCACAGATACGCAGTATTTT.

The chain employs TRBV7-9 and TRBJ2-1; D call uncertain. This CDR3 spans 14 amino acids. Trimming removed 0 bases at V and 1 base at J, with 4 bases between. In germline, CDR1 is SEHNR, CDR2 FQNEAQ (reference sequence). CDR3 residues: CASSLAQSYNEQFF. CDR3 nucleotides: TGTGCCAGCAGCTTAGCCCAGTCCTACAATGAGCAGTTCTTC. Complete variable domain (other parts from reference TRBV7-9 and TRBJ2-1): DTGVSQNPRHKITKRGQNVTFRCDPISEHNRLYWYRQTLGQGPEFLTYFQNEAQLEKSRLLSDRFSAERPKGSFSTLEIQRTEQGDSAMYLCASSLAQSYNEQFFGPGTRLTVL.

The J gene is TRBJ2-7, the V gene TRBV9, with 7 bases lining up with TRBD1. The CDR3 is 16 residues long. Germline-derived CDR1 and CDR2 are SGDLS and YYNGEE. The trim removed 0 bases at V and 3 bases at J, leaving 9 bases unmatched. CDR3 sequence reads: CASSVDPSDRVYEQYF. CDR3 DNA sequence: TGTGCCAGCAGCGTAGATCCCTCCGACAGGGTCTACGAGCAGTACTTC.